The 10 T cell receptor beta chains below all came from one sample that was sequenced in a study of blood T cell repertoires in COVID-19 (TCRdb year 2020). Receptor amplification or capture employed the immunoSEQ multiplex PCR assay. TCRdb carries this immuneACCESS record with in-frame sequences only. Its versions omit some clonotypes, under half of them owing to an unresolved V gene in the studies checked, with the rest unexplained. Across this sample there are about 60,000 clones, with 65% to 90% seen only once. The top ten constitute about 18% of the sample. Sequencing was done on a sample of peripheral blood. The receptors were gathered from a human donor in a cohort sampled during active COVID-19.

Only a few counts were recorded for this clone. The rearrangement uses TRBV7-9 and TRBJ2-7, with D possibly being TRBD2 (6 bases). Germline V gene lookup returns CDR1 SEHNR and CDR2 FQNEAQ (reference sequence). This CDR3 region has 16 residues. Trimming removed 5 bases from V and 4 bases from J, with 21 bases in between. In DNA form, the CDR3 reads TGTGCCAGCAGCCCCCGCGGGGCCTCACCCACTTACGAGCAGTACTTC. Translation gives CASSPRGASPTYEQYF.

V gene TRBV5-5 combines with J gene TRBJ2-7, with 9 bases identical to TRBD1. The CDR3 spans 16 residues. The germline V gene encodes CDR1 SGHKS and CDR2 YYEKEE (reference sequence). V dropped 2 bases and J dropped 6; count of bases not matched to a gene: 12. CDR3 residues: CASSFGQGRLVGEQYF. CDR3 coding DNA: TGTGCCAGCAGCTTCGGACAGGGGAGACTAGTCGGCGAGCAGTACTTC.

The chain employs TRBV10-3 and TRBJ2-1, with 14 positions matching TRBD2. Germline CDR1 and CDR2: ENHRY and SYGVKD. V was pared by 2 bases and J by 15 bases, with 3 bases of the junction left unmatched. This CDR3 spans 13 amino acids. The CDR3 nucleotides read TGTGCCATCAGTGAGCCTGGACTAGCGGGGGGGTTCTTC. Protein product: CAISEPGLAGGFF.

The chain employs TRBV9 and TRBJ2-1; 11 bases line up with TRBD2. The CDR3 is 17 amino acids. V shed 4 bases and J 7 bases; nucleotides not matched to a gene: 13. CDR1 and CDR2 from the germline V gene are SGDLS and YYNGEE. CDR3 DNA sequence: TGTGCCAGCAGCCCCAGAGGGCTAGCGGGGGGAGGGAATGAGCAGTTCTTC. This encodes CASSPRGLAGGGNEQFF.

The CDR3 reads CASSLRQASYEQYF. CDR3 coding DNA: TGTGCCAGCAGCTTGCGACAGGCCTCCTACGAGCAGTACTTC. V and J are TRBV5-5 and TRBJ2-7; weak D call: TRBD1 (6 bases). CDR1 is SGHKS and CDR2 is YYEKEE in the germline V gene (reference sequence). The CDR3 consists of 14 residues. Between the trimmed V and J ends, which lost 1 base and 0 bases, there was a span of 8 bases. Full variable domain (rest looked up from reference TRBV5-5 and TRBJ2-7): DAGVTQSPTHLIKTRGQQVTLRCSPISGHKSVSWYQQVLGQGPQFIFQYYEKEERGRGNFPDRFSARQFPNYSSELNVNALLLGDSALYLCASSLRQASYEQYFGPGTRLTVT.

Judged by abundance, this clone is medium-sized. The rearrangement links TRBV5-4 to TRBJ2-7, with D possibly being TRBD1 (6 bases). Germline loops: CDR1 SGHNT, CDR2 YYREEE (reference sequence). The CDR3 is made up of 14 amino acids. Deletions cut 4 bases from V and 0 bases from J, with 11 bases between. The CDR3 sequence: CASSGQGRSYEQYF. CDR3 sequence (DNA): TGTGCCAGCAGCGGCCAGGGGCGCTCCTACGAGCAGTACTTC.

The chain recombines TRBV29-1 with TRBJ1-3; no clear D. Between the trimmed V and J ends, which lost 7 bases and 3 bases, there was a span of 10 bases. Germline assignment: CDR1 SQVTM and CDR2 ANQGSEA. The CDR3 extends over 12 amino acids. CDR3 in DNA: TGCAGCGCCGACGACAATGGAAACACCATATATTTT. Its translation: CSADDNGNTIYF.

The CDR3 DNA is TGTGCCAGCAGTCTGCGGCGGGGGAATACAGATACGCAGTATTTT. Its protein is CASSLRRGNTDTQYF. The chain recombines TRBV27 with TRBJ2-3; the match to TRBD2 covers 7 bases. This CDR3 comprises 15 residues. Germline values: CDR1 MNHEY, CDR2 SMNVEV (reference sequence). V lost 5 bases, J lost 3 bases, and 8 bases stayed unmatched.

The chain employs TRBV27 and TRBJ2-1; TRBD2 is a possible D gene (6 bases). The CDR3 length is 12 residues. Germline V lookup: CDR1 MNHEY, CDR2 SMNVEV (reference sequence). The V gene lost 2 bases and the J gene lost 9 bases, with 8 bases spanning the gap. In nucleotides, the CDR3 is TGTGCCAGCAGTTTACCCGGGGGTGAGCAGTTCTTC. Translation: CASSLPGGEQFF.

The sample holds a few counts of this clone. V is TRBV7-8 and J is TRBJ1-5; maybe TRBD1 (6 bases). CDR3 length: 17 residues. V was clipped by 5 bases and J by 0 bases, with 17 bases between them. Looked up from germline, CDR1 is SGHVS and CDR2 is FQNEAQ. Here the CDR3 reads CASSPARGANSNQPQHF. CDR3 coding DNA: TGTGCCAGCAGCCCAGCTCGGGGGGCAAATAGCAATCAGCCCCAGCATTTT.